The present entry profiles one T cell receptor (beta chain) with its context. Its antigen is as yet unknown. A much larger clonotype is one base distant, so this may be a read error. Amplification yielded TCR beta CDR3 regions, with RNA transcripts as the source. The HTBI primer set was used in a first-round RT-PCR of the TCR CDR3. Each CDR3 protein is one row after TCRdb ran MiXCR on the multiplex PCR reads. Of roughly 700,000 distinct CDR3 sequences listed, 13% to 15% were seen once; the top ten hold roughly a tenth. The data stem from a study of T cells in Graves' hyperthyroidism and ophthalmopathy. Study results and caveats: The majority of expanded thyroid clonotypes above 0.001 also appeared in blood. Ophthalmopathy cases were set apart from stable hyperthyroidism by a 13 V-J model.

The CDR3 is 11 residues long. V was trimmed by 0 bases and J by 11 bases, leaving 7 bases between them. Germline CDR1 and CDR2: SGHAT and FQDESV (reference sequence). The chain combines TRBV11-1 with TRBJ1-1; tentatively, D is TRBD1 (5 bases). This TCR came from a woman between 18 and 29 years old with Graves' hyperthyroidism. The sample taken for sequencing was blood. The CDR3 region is CASSLAGAAFF. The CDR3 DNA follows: TGTGCCAGCAGCTTAGCAGGGGCGGCTTTCTTT.